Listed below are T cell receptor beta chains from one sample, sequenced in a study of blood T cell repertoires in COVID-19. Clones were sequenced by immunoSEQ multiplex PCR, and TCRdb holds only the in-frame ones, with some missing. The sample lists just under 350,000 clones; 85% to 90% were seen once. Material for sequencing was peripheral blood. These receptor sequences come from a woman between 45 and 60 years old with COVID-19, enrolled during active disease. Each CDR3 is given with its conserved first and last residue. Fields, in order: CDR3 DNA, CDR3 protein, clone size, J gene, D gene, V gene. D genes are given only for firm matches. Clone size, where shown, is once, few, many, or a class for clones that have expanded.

DNA: TGTGCCAGCAGCCCCAAATACGGGACAGGGGGCGGTCAGCCCCAGCATTTT
CDR3: CASSPKYGTGGGQPQHF
size: -
J: TRBJ1-5
D: TRBD1
V: TRBV5-8

DNA: TGTGCCTGGAGTTTAGACAGGTATACTGAAGCTTTCTTT
CDR3: CAWSLDRYTEAFF
size: -
J: TRBJ1-1
D: -
V: TRBV30

DNA: TGTGCCCATACCAGGGGGCAAAGCTCCTACAATGAGCAGTTCTTC
CDR3: CAHTRGQSSYNEQFF
size: -
J: TRBJ2-1
D: TRBD1
V: TRBV6-5

DNA: TGTGCCAGTACCGCCCCCAGGGAGGGTCAGCCCCAGCATTTT
CDR3: CASTAPREGQPQHF
size: -
J: TRBJ1-5
D: -
V: TRBV19

DNA: TGCAGTGCTAGTCAGGGGGCGTGGGGTGGCTACACCTTC
CDR3: CSASQGAWGGYTF
size: few
J: TRBJ1-2
D: TRBD1
V: TRBV20-1

DNA: TGTGCCAGTAGTATCGGACTCCTTTTGGACTTC
CDR3: CASSIGLLLDF
size: -
J: TRBJ2-5
D: -
V: TRBV19

DNA: TGTGCCAGCAGCCCCATACCCGGCCGGGGGGTCTACGAGCAGTACTTC
CDR3: CASSPIPGRGVYEQYF
size: -
J: TRBJ2-7
D: TRBD2
V: TRBV14

DNA: TGTGCCTGGAGAACAGGGTCATCCTACGAGCAGTACTTC
CDR3: CAWRTGSSYEQYF
size: -
J: TRBJ2-7
D: -
V: TRBV30

DNA: TGTGCCAGCAGCCAAGGTCCGGACGGGGACTACTATGGCTACACCTTC
CDR3: CASSQGPDGDYYGYTF
size: -
J: TRBJ1-2
D: -
V: TRBV4-2

DNA: TGCGCCAGCAGCTTCCGTCTAGCGGGGGATAACACAGATACGCAGTATTTT
CDR3: CASSFRLAGDNTDTQYF
size: -
J: TRBJ2-3
D: TRBD2
V: TRBV5-1

DNA: TGTGCCAGCAATAAGAGCAGGGGGCATGGCTATGGCTACACCTTC
CDR3: CASNKSRGHGYGYTF
size: -
J: TRBJ1-2
D: TRBD1
V: TRBV6-6

DNA: TGTGCCTGCGGACTAGCGGGAGGACCCGGGGAGCTGTTTTTT
CDR3: CACGLAGGPGELFF
size: -
J: TRBJ2-2
D: TRBD2
V: TRBV30

DNA: TGTGCCAGCAGTCCACAATATGGACTAGCCTACGAGCAGTACTTC
CDR3: CASSPQYGLAYEQYF
size: once
J: TRBJ2-7
D: TRBD2
V: TRBV27

DNA: TGTGCCTGGAGTGGTGGCCCTGGAAACACCATATATTTT
CDR3: CAWSGGPGNTIYF
size: few
J: TRBJ1-3
D: -
V: TRBV30

DNA: TGTGCCAGCAGCCTGTACAGGGGCCCCGGGGATTCACCCCTCCACTTT
CDR3: CASSLYRGPGDSPLHF
size: -
J: TRBJ1-6
D: TRBD1
V: TRBV7-2

DNA: TGCAGCGTTGACCGGGGGAGCGAAGAGACCCAGTACTTC
CDR3: CSVDRGSEETQYF
size: -
J: TRBJ2-5
D: -
V: TRBV29-1

DNA: TGTGCCAGCACCAGGACAGGGCGCGGGGAGCTGTTTTTT
CDR3: CASTRTGRGELFF
size: -
J: TRBJ2-2
D: TRBD1
V: TRBV6-5

DNA: TGTGCCAGTAGTACGCGGGAGGGTAACTACAATGAGCAGTTCTTC
CDR3: CASSTREGNYNEQFF
size: few
J: TRBJ2-1
D: TRBD2
V: TRBV19

DNA: TGTGCCAGTCGACAGAACTCTGGAAACACCATATATTTT
CDR3: CASRQNSGNTIYF
size: -
J: TRBJ1-3
D: -
V: TRBV19

DNA: TGTGCCAGTAGTATAGGGGCCCCCCCCTACGAGCAGTACTTC
CDR3: CASSIGAPPYEQYF
size: -
J: TRBJ2-7
D: -
V: TRBV19

DNA: TGTGCCAGCAGGTCGAAGGCGGGAGATTTGTATTTT
CDR3: CASRSKAGDLYF
size: -
J: TRBJ2-3
D: TRBD2
V: TRBV6-6

DNA: TGCGCCAGCAGCTTGTTGGGCGGCGGGGCCGAGCAGTACTTC
CDR3: CASSLLGGGAEQYF
size: -
J: TRBJ2-7
D: -
V: TRBV5-1

DNA: TGCGCCAGCAGCCAATTGACAGGGCGCAATCAGCCCCAGCATTTT
CDR3: CASSQLTGRNQPQHF
size: few
J: TRBJ1-5
D: TRBD1
V: TRBV4-3

DNA: TGCGCCAGCAGCCAAGGCGGACTAGCGGTCCAAGCAACCAACACCGGGGAGCTGTTTTTT
CDR3: CASSQGGLAVQATNTGELFF
size: -
J: TRBJ2-2
D: TRBD2
V: TRBV4-1

DNA: TGTGCCTGGAGTGTAACCCGACAGGGAGCGAGCAATCAGCCCCAGCATTTT
CDR3: CAWSVTRQGASNQPQHF
size: -
J: TRBJ1-5
D: TRBD1
V: TRBV30

DNA: TGTGCCAGCAGCTTAGGGGAAACTCAGGGGACCCAGTACTTC
CDR3: CASSLGETQGTQYF
size: -
J: TRBJ2-5
D: -
V: TRBV7-8

DNA: TGTGCCAGCAGCTTGGGAGTTGGATCGGGAGCTTTCTTT
CDR3: CASSLGVGSGAFF
size: -
J: TRBJ1-1
D: -
V: TRBV5-6

DNA: TGCGCCAGCAGCCGAGGACAGCTGAACACTGAAGCTTTCTTT
CDR3: CASSRGQLNTEAFF
size: -
J: TRBJ1-1
D: -
V: TRBV5-1

DNA: TGTGCCAGCAGCGTAGGGCTTGGCGGGAGCGGTGAGACCCAGTACTTC
CDR3: CASSVGLGGSGETQYF
size: -
J: TRBJ2-5
D: TRBD2
V: TRBV9

DNA: TGTGCCAGCAGTGAAGCCGGGGACAGGGTAGGGTCACCCCTCCACTTT
CDR3: CASSEAGDRVGSPLHF
size: -
J: TRBJ1-6
D: TRBD1
V: TRBV2

DNA: TGCAGCGTAGAAAGACAGGGGGCTCTCTATGGCTACACCTTC
CDR3: CSVERQGALYGYTF
size: -
J: TRBJ1-2
D: TRBD1
V: TRBV29-1

DNA: TGCGCCAGCAGCCAAGTACTCGAAAACACTGAAGCTTTCTTT
CDR3: CASSQVLENTEAFF
size: -
J: TRBJ1-1
D: -
V: TRBV4-3

DNA: TGTGCCAGTAGTAGCAACCCGGGACTAGCGGGAGCCCTTAGCTCCTACGAGCAGTACTTC
CDR3: CASSSNPGLAGALSSYEQYF
size: -
J: TRBJ2-7
D: TRBD2
V: TRBV19

DNA: TGTGCCAGCAGCTTAGAGGGACAGGTTAACACCGGGGAGCTGTTTTTT
CDR3: CASSLEGQVNTGELFF
size: -
J: TRBJ2-2
D: TRBD1
V: TRBV7-6

DNA: TGTGCCACCAGTGATTCCGACGGGAGCTCTGGAAACACCATATATTTT
CDR3: CATSDSDGSSGNTIYF
size: -
J: TRBJ1-3
D: -
V: TRBV24-1

DNA: TGTGCCATCAGTCCACAGGGAAACTATGGCTACACCTTC
CDR3: CAISPQGNYGYTF
size: -
J: TRBJ1-2
D: -
V: TRBV10-3

DNA: TGTGCCTGGAGTGTACGGGGGGGCACTAATGAAAAACTGTTTTTT
CDR3: CAWSVRGGTNEKLFF
size: -
J: TRBJ1-4
D: -
V: TRBV30

DNA: TGTGCCATCAAAGGGACTAGCGGAAACAATGAGCAGTTCTTC
CDR3: CAIKGTSGNNEQFF
size: -
J: TRBJ2-1
D: TRBD2
V: TRBV10-3

DNA: TGTGCCAGCAGCTTGGGTGCGGGAGGGCCTAAGAATGAGCAGTTCTTC
CDR3: CASSLGAGGPKNEQFF
size: -
J: TRBJ2-1
D: TRBD2
V: TRBV5-4

DNA: TGTGCCAGCAGTTACGCCACGACAGGGTCAAACTACGAGCAGTACTTC
CDR3: CASSYATTGSNYEQYF
size: -
J: TRBJ2-7
D: TRBD1
V: TRBV6-5

DNA: TGTGCCAGCAGACGGGATAACACCGGGGAGCTGTTTTTT
CDR3: CASRRDNTGELFF
size: -
J: TRBJ2-2
D: -
V: TRBV7-3